The 3 T cell receptor beta chains below all came from one sample that was sequenced in a study of T-cell reconstitution after alpha-beta-depleted transplantation in children. Unique molecular identifiers were used in preparing the TCRbeta library. One entry per CDR3 protein, called by TCRdb with MiXCR from the PCR reads. The top ten clones hold 15% to 20% of a sample with some 150,000 distinct CDR3 sequences, roughly 9% of them seen once. The sequences come from PBMCs, mostly from graft donor cells, collected 180 days after TCRalphabeta/CD19-depleted stem cell transplant. Receptors originate from a female patient aged 2-10 years who had a stem cell transplant for congenital amegakaryocytic thrombocytopenia, so the T cells may come from the graft donor.

Many counts were recorded for this clonotype. This rearrangement joins TRBV15 to TRBJ2-1; D ambiguous. The germline V gene encodes CDR1 LNHNV and CDR2 YYDKDF (reference sequence). V lost 11 bases and J lost 3, with 14 bases in between. The CDR3 consists of 13 residues. The CDR3 reads CAPPQRLYNEQFF. CDR3 in DNA: TGTGCCCCTCCCCAGCGCCTCTACAATGAGCAGTTCTTC. Together with reference TRBV15 and TRBJ2-1, the CDR3 gives the full variable domain: DAMVIQNPRYQVTQFGKPVTLSCSQTLNHNVMYWYQQKSSQAPKLLFHYYDKDFNNEADTPDNFQSRRPNTSFCFLDIRSPGLGDTAMYLCAPPQRLYNEQFFGPGTRLTVL.

The V and J genes are TRBV5-4 and TRBJ2-2; 10 bases align to TRBD2. V shed 4 bases, J shed 4 bases, and the junction held 10 bases outside the gene matches. Germline loops: CDR1 SGHNT, CDR2 YYREEE (reference sequence). The CDR3 length is 17 residues. The CDR3 protein is CASSPISSGSGTGELFF. CDR3 in DNA: TGTGCCAGCAGCCCAATTTCTAGCGGGAGTGGCACCGGGGAGCTGTTTTTT.

In this sample, this clonotype turned up a few times. The chain couples TRBV27 to TRBJ2-5; tentative D call: TRBD1 (5 bases). In germline, CDR1 is MNHEY, CDR2 SMNVEV (reference sequence). Between the trimmed V and J ends, which lost 0 bases and 5 bases, there was a span of 13 bases. The CDR3 sequence is 15 residues long. The CDR3 region is CASSLSVGLGETQYF. Written as DNA, the CDR3 is TGTGCCAGCAGTTTATCAGTGGGGCTGGGGGAGACCCAGTACTTC.